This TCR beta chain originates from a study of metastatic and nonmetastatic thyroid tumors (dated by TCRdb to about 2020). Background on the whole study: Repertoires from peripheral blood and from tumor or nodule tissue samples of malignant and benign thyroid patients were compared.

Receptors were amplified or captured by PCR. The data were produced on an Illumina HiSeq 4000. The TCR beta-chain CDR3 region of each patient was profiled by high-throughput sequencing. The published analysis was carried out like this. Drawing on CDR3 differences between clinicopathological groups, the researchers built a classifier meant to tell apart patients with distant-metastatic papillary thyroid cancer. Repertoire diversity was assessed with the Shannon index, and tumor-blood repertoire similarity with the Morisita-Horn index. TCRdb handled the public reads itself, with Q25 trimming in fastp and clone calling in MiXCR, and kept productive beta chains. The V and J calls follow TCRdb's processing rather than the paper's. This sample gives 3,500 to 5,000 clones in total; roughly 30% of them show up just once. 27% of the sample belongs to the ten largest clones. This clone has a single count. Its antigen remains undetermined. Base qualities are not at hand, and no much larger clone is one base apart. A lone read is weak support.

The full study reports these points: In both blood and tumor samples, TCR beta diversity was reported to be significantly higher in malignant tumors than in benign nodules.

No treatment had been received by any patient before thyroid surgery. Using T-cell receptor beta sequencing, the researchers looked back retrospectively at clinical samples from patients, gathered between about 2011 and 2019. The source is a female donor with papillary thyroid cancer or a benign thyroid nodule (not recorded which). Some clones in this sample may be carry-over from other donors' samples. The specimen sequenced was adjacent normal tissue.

The sequence in DNA is TGTGCCTGGAGAAGTTTAGGGGGCGTCTACGAGCAGTACTTC. This yields the protein CAWRSLGGVYEQYF. The rearranged segments are TRBV30 and TRBJ2-7; 7 central nucleotides agree with TRBD1. CDR1 and CDR2 (GTSNPN, SVGIG) derive from the germline V gene (reference sequence). The germline V and J ends show losses of 3 bases and 3 bases respectively, and no gene match explains 8 bases of the junction. The CDR3 runs 14 residues from the cysteine to the phenylalanine. Only the CDR3 region is kept as DNA, spanning 42 bases read in frame from base 1. Joined to the reference TRBV30 and TRBJ2-7 proteins, this CDR3 gives the full variable domain: SQTIHQWPATLVQPVGSPLSLECTVEGTSNPNLYWYRQAAGRGLQLLFYSVGIGQISSEVPQNLSASRPQDRQFILSSKKLLLSDSGFYLCAWRSLGGVYEQYFGPGTRLTVT.